This T cell receptor (beta chain) was captured in a study of human T cells and chemical hapten exposure. As for the study in general: Patches that contained 0.01% DPC were applied to the upper back and read at 6 days. Slight volume differences across pooled libraries mainly accounted for varying per-sample TCR yields.

V gave up 0 bases and J gave up 1 base, with 10 bases separating them. This CDR3 region has 15 residues. Germline CDR1 reads LNHDA; CDR2 reads SQIVND (reference sequence). Study-level findings and limits: Patch test score tracked positively with PT1 expanded TCR counts.

The sample's time point: patch test 1, 2 weeks after DPC sensitization. Treatment of the sample: therapeutic diphenylcyclopropenone sensitization with weekly scalp DPC. The library labeled individual cDNA molecules by adding unique molecular identifiers to them. TCRdb passed the RACE reads through MiXCR, listing each CDR3 protein once. Of about 380,000 distinct CDR3 sequences in the sample, approximately 4.4% were seen once. A few counts support this clonotype. Antigen unknown. This specimen consisted of whole blood, obtained in connection with sensitization to the hapten diphenylcyclopropenone (DPC). This chain uses TRBV19 with TRBJ2-7; either TRBD1 or TRBD2 may fit D (5 bases each). The clonotype comes from a woman aged 45-65 years with alopecia areata. Some clones in this sample may be carry-over from other donors' samples. The CDR3 DNA reads TGTGCCAGTAGTATAGAGGGACGGCTTTCCTACGAGCAGTACTTC. Translating gives CASSIEGRLSYEQYF.